This TCR beta chain comes out of a study of long-term antiretroviral therapy in people with HIV. In regard to this clone: Its antigen is undetermined.

Runs used v3.0 of the immunoSEQ assay and were done at survey level. The method was immunoSEQ multiplex PCR; TCRdb's version includes in-frame clones alone and lacks a portion of them. Of around 30,000 clones in the sample, 85% were seen once. The germline V gene has CDR1 SNHLY and CDR2 FYNNEI. The CDR3 is 14 amino acids. V was shortened by 6 bases and J by 0 bases, with 10 bases between the two germline ends. Points from the study as a whole: An increase in diversity followed ART, yet levels stayed below transplant donor controls.

The TCR originated in a man aged 40-49 years with HIV. The rearrangement links TRBV2 to TRBJ2-3; D ambiguous. The sample in question was unsorted PBMCs, obtained 2.3 years after starting antiretroviral therapy. CDR3: CASRWVGSTDTQYF. The DNA of the CDR3 is TGTGCCAGCAGGTGGGTCGGAAGCACAGATACGCAGTATTTT.